This is a list of T cell receptor beta chains from one sample in a study of OX40 agonist ivuxolimab in advanced cancers. TCRdb's copy holds only in-frame clones and misses some; the assay was immunoSEQ multiplex PCR. The repertoire holds around 60,000 clones, with approximately 90% as singletons. The sample here was CD4+ or CD8+ T cells sorted from blood, taken in a trial of the OX40 agonist ivuxolimab. The receptors here all came from an adult with an advanced solid tumor such as melanoma, head and neck, liver or kidney cancer. CDR3s include the opening cysteine and the closing phenylalanine or tryptophan. A D gene is named only where the DNA matches it firmly. Clone size is stated in some rows and not others, as once, few, many or a class when expanded.

clone_size	v_call	j_call	d_call	cdr3_nt	cdr3_aa
.	TRBV10-3	TRBJ2-5	.	TGTGCCATCAATCAACGACAGGACGACCGAGAGACCCAGTACTTC	CAINQRQDDRETQYF
.	TRBV7-2	TRBJ2-1	.	TGTGCCAGCAGCTTAGAATGGAATGAGCAGTTCTTC	CASSLEWNEQFF
.	TRBV25-1	TRBJ2-7	.	TGTGCCAGCAGTGAATCAGGGAGCTCCTACGAGCAGTACTTC	CASSESGSSYEQYF
.	TRBV2	TRBJ2-5	.	TGTGCCAGCAGTTTAGGCGGACAGGAGACCCAGTACTTC	CASSLGGQETQYF
.	TRBV2	TRBJ2-3	.	TGTGCCAGCAGACCACAGGGTTTTAGCACAGATACGCAGTATTTT	CASRPQGFSTDTQYF
.	TRBV28	TRBJ1-2	.	TGTGCCAGCAGTTTGGACTCCGGAGAGTCCAATGGCTACACCTTC	CASSLDSGESNGYTF
.	TRBV27	TRBJ2-3	TRBD2	TGTGCCAGCAGTTTGGCTAGCGGGAGACCTGATACGCAGTATTTT	CASSLASGRPDTQYF
once	TRBV27	TRBJ1-5	TRBD1	TGTGCCAGCAGTTTATCGGGACAGGGTCGGAGCAATCAGCCCCAGCATTTT	CASSLSGQGRSNQPQHF
.	TRBV28	TRBJ2-7	TRBD1	TGTGCCAGCAGAGCCGGGACAGGGGTCCCCCTCTCCTACGAGCAGTACTTC	CASRAGTGVPLSYEQYF
.	TRBV11-3	TRBJ2-7	TRBD1	TGTGCCAGCAGCCCACCGGGACAGACCTACGAGCAGTACTTC	CASSPPGQTYEQYF